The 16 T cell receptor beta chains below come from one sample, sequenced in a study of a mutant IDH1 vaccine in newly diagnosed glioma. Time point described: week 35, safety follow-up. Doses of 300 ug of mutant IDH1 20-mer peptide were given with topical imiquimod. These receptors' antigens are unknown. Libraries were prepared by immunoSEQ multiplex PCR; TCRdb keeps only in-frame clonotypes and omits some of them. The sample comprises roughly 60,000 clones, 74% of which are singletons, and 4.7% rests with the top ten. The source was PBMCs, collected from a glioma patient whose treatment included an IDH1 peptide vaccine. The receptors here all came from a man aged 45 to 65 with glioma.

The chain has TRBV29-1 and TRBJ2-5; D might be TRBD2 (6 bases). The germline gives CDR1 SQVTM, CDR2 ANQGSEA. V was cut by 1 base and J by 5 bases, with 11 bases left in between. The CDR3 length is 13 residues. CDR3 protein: CSVEASVGETQYF. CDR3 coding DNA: TGCAGCGTTGAAGCTAGCGTGGGGGAGACCCAGTACTTC.

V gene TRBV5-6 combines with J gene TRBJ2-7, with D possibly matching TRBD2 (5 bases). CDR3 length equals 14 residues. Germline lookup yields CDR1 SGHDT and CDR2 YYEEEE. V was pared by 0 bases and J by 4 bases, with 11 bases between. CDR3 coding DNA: TGTGCCAGCAGCTTGGGGCCTAGCCAGTACGAGCAGTACTTC. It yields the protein CASSLGPSQYEQYF.

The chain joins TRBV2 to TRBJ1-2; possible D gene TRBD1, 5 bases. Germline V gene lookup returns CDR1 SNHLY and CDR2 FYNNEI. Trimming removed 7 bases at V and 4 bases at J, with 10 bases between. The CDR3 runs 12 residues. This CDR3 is CASTAGSYGYTF. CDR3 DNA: TGTGCCAGCACGGCAGGGAGCTATGGCTACACCTTC.

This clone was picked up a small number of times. This chain's CDR3 is CASSSPGLAGSYNEQFF. The CDR3 nucleotides read TGTGCCAGCAGTTCCCCCGGACTAGCGGGTTCCTACAATGAGCAGTTCTTC. This sequence joins TRBV27 and TRBJ2-1; 11 nucleotides align to TRBD2. The germline gives CDR1 MNHEY, CDR2 SMNVEV (reference sequence). This CDR3 region has 17 residues. V shed 4 bases, J shed 1 base, and the junction held 6 bases outside the gene matches.

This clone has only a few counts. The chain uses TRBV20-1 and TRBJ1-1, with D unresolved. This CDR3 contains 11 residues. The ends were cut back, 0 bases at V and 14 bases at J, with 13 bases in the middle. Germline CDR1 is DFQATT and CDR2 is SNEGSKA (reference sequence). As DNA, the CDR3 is TGCAGTGCTAGAGATGACGACCGACGCTTCTTT. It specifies CSARDDDRRFF.

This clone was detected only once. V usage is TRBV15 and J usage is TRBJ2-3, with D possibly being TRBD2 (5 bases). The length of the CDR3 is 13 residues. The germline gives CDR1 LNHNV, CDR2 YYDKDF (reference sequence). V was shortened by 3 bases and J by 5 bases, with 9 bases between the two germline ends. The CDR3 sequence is CATSRDFKDTQYF. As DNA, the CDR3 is TGTGCCACCAGCAGGGACTTCAAAGATACGCAGTATTTT.

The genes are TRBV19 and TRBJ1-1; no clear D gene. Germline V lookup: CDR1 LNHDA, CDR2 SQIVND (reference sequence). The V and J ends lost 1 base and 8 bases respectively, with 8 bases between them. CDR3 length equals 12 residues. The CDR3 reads CASSIGTEEAFF. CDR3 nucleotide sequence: TGTGCCAGTAGTATAGGAACAGAAGAAGCTTTCTTT. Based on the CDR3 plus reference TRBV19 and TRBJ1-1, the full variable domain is DGGITQSPKYLFRKEGQNVTLSCEQNLNHDAMYWYRQDPGQGLRLIYYSQIVNDFQKGDIAEGYSVSREKKESFPLTVTSAQKNPTAFYLCASSIGTEEAFFGQGTRLTVV.

The CDR3 here is CASRVFGDTDTQYF. The CDR3 bases are TGTGCCAGCAGGGTTTTTGGGGACACAGATACGCAGTATTTT. The chain uses TRBV6-5 and TRBJ2-3; D remains unclear. The V gene's germline CDR1 is MNHEY and CDR2 SVGAGI. CDR3 length equals 14 residues. V lost 6 bases, J lost 2 bases, and 12 bases lay in between.

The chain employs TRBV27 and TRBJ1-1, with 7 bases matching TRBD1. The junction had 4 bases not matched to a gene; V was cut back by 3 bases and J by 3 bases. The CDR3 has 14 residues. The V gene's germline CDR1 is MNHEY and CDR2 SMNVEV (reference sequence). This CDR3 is CASSLKQGYTEAFF. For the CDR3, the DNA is TGTGCCAGCAGTTTGAAACAGGGGTACACTGAAGCTTTCTTT.

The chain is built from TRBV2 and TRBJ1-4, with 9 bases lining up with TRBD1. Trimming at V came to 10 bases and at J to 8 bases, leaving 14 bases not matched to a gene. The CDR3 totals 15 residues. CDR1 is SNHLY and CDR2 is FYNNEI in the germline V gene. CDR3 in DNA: TGTGCCACACAGGGGGCTCCCCCGTTTGAGGAAAAACTGTTTTTT. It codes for CATQGAPPFEEKLFF.

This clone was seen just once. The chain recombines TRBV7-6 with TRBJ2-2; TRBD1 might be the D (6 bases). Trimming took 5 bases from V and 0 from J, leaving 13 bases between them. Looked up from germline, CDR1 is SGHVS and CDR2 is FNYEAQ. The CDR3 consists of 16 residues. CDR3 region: CASSPFPGANTGELFF. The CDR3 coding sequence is TGTGCCAGCAGCCCATTCCCAGGGGCGAACACCGGGGAGCTGTTTTTT.

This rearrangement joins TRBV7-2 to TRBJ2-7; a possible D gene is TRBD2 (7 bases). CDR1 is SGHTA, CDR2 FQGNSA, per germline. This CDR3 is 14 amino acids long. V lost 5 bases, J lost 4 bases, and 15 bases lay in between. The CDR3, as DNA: TGTGCCAGCAGCCGCGTCGGGGGGCAATACGAGCAGTACTTC. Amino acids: CASSRVGGQYEQYF.

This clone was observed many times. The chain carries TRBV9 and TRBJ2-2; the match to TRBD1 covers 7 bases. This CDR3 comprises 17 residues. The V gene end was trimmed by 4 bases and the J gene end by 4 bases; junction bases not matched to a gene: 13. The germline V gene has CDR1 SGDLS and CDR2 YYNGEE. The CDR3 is CASSINVGTVLTGELFF. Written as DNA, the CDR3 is TGTGCCAGCAGCATAAATGTGGGGACAGTCCTCACCGGGGAGCTGTTTTTT.

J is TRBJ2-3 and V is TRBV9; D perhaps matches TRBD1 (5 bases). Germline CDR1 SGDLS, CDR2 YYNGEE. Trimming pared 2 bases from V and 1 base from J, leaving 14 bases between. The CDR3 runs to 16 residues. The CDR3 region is CASSVLGDVGTDTQYF. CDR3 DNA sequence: TGTGCCAGCAGCGTTTTAGGGGATGTGGGCACAGATACGCAGTATTTT.

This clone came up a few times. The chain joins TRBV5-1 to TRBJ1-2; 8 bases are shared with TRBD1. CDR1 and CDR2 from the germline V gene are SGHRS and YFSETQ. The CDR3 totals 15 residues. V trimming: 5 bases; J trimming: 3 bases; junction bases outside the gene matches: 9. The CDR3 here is CASRETGTGDYGYTF. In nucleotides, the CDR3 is TGCGCCAGCAGAGAGACCGGGACAGGAGACTATGGCTACACCTTC.

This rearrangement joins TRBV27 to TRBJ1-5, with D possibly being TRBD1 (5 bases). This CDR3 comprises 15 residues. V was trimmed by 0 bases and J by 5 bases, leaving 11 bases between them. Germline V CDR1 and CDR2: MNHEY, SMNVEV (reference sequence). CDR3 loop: CASSLSGTADQPQHF. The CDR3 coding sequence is TGTGCCAGCAGTTTATCAGGGACGGCAGATCAGCCCCAGCATTTT.